Listed below are T cell receptor beta chains from one sample, sequenced in a study of cytomegalovirus exposure and HLA in healthy donors. Profiled with immunoSEQ multiplex PCR; TCRdb holds only in-frame clones, not every one. The repertoire includes around 160,000 clones, about 70% of them detected once, and around 4.3% sits in the top ten. Sequencing input: PBMCs. These receptors came from a woman aged 18-30 years in good health and CMV-seropositive. CDR3s include the opening cysteine and the closing phenylalanine or tryptophan. A D gene is named only where the DNA matches it firmly. Expanded clones get a size class; other rows say once, few or many, or leave the size out.

d_call	j_call	clone_size	v_call	cdr3_nt	cdr3_aa
.	TRBJ1-3	.	TRBV5-1	TGCGCCAGCAGCTTGGCGACGGGAAGCTCTGGAAACACCATATATTTT	CASSLATGSSGNTIYF
.	TRBJ1-6	.	TRBV27	TGTGCCAGCAGACAGGGTGGCAATTCACCCCTCCACTTT	CASRQGGNSPLHF
TRBD2	TRBJ2-1	once	TRBV30	TGTGCCTGGAGAAGATTCGGCGGGGGGGCCTCGTACAATGAGCAGTTCTTC	CAWRRFGGGASYNEQFF
.	TRBJ2-7	few	TRBV19	TGTGCCAGTAGTATTCTAAGCGTGGCCTACGAGCAGTACTTC	CASSILSVAYEQYF
TRBD1	TRBJ1-2	.	TRBV29-1	TGCAGCGTCGGGGGACAGGGCAACGGCTACACCTTC	CSVGGQGNGYTF
TRBD2	TRBJ2-5	once	TRBV5-5	TGTGCCAGCAGAGGTAGTCTTAGCGGGAGATCAGAGACCCAGTACTTC	CASRGSLSGRSETQYF
.	TRBJ1-2	.	TRBV4-1	TGCGCCAGCTCTGGGCACCCGTCCCAGGGGTCCTATGGCTACACCTTC	CASSGHPSQGSYGYTF
TRBD2	TRBJ2-7	.	TRBV30	TGTGCCTGGAGTGATGCTCGGACTAGCGGGGGGGGCTCCTACGAGCAGTACTTC	CAWSDARTSGGGSYEQYF
TRBD1	TRBJ1-2	.	TRBV29-1	TGCAGCGTCGGACAGGGTAACTATGGCTACACCTTC	CSVGQGNYGYTF
.	TRBJ2-7	.	TRBV27	TGTGCCAGCAGTTTGGGCAGGACCTACGAGCAGTACTTC	CASSLGRTYEQYF
.	TRBJ2-7	.	TRBV27	TGTGCCAGCAGTTCTCGCCCGGGACACCCCTACGAGCAGTACTTC	CASSSRPGHPYEQYF
TRBD2	TRBJ2-3	few	TRBV2	TGTGCCAGCTCCTTGAGAGCGGGAGGGGGAGATACGCAGTATTTT	CASSLRAGGGDTQYF
.	TRBJ2-1	.	TRBV10-3	TGTGCCATAACACGACAGGCTTCCTACAATGAGCAGTTCTTC	CAITRQASYNEQFF
.	TRBJ1-4	few	TRBV30	TGTGCCTGGGCCCCCCCCCAGACAGGTTGGCCTGAAAAACTGTTTTTT	CAWAPPQTGWPEKLFF
.	TRBJ1-3	.	TRBV19	TGTGCCAGTAGTATCTGGAGCTCTGGAAACACCATATATTTT	CASSIWSSGNTIYF
.	TRBJ2-7	.	TRBV7-2	TGTGCCAGCAGCTTAGCTGCGGGTATCTACGAGCAGTACTTC	CASSLAAGIYEQYF
.	TRBJ1-4	.	TRBV7-9	TGTTCCAGCAGCTACAGGGAGGGAAAACTGTTTTTT	CSSSYREGKLFF
TRBD1	TRBJ2-7	few	TRBV2	TGTGCCAGCAGGGGAGACAGGGGGCGGTCCGAGCAGTACTTC	CASRGDRGRSEQYF
.	TRBJ1-1	.	TRBV18	TGTGCCAGCTCACCCTCAGGGATGAACACTGAAGCTTTCTTT	CASSPSGMNTEAFF
.	TRBJ1-1	.	TRBV5-1	TGCGCCACCCAGAGACTAGGGGTGGATACTGAAGCTTTCTTT	CATQRLGVDTEAFF
TRBD1	TRBJ2-2	few	TRBV7-7	TGTGCTAGCAGCCCCTTAATGGGCCAGGGGGCCGGGTACACCGGGGAGCTGTTTTTT	CASSPLMGQGAGYTGELFF
.	TRBJ2-6	.	TRBV4-1	TGCGCCAGCAGCCACCCCGGCGGTGTCCGGAACGTCCTGACTTTC	CASSHPGGVRNVLTF
.	TRBJ1-4	.	TRBV30	TGTGCCTGGAGAGGGGGTGGGAATGAAAAACTGTTTTTT	CAWRGGGNEKLFF
.	TRBJ2-3	once	TRBV2	TGTGCCAGCCGACTTAAGTCTTACTCGGCAGATACGCAGTATTTT	CASRLKSYSADTQYF